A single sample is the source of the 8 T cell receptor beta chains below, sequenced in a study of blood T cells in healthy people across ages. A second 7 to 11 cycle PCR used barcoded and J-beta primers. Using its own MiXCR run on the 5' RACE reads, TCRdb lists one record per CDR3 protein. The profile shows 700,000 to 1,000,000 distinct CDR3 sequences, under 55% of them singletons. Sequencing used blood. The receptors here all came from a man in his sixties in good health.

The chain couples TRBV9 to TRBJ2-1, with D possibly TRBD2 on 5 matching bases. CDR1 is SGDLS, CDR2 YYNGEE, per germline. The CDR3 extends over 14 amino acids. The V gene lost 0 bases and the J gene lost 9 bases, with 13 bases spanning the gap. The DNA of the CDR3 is TGTGCCAGCAGCGTAGGGGTGAAAGCGGCTGAGCAGTTCTTC. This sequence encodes CASSVGVKAAEQFF.

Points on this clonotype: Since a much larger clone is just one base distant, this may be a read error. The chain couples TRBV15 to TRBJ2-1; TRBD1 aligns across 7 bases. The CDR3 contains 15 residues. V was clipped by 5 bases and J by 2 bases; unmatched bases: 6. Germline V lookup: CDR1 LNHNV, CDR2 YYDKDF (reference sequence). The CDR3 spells CATSGPGQPYNEQFF. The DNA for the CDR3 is TGTGCCACCAGCGGACCGGGACAGCCCTACAATGAGCAGTTCTTC.

The CDR3 nucleotides are TGTGCCAGCAGCTCCAAGGGGGGGCCTAGGAATGAGCAGTTCTTC. Amino acid sequence: CASSSKGGPRNEQFF. V usage is TRBV7-8 and J usage is TRBJ2-1, with D tentatively TRBD2 (7 bases). The CDR3 is made up of 15 amino acids. CDR1 SGHVS and CDR2 FQNEAQ come from the germline V gene. V shed 4 bases and J shed 7 bases, with 17 bases lying between them.

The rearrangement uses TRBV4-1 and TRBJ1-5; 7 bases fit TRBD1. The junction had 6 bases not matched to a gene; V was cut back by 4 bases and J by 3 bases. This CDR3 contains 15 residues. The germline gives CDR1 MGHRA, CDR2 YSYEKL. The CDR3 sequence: CASSLLGQNNQPQHF. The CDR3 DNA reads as TGCGCCAGCAGCCTATTGGGACAGAACAATCAGCCCCAGCATTTT.

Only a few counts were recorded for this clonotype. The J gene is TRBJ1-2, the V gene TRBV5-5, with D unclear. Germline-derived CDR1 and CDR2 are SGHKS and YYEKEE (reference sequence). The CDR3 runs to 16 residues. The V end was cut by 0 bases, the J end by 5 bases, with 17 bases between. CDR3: CASSLEQPNPFYGYTF. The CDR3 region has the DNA TGTGCCAGCAGCTTGGAACAGCCAAATCCCTTTTATGGCTACACCTTC.

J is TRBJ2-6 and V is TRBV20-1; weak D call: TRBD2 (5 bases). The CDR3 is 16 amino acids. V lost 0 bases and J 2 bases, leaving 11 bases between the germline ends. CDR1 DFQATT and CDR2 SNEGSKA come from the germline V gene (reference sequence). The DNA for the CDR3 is TGCAGTGCTAGAGATCGACGGGAAACTGGGGCCAACGTCCTGACTTTC. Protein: CSARDRRETGANVLTF.

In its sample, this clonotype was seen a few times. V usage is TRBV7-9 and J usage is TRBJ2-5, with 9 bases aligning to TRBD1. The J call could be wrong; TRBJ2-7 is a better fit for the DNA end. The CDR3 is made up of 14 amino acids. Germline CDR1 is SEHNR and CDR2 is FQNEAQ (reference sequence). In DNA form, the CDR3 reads TGTGCCAGCAGCCAACCGGGACAGGGCTACGAGCAGTACTTC. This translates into CASSQPGQGYEQYF.

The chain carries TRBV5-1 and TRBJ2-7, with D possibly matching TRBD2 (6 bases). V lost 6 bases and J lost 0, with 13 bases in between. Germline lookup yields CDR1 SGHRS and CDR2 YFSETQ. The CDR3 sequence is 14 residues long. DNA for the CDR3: TGCGCCAGCACCCTTAGCGGTCCCTCCTACGAGCAGTACTTC. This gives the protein CASTLSGPSYEQYF.